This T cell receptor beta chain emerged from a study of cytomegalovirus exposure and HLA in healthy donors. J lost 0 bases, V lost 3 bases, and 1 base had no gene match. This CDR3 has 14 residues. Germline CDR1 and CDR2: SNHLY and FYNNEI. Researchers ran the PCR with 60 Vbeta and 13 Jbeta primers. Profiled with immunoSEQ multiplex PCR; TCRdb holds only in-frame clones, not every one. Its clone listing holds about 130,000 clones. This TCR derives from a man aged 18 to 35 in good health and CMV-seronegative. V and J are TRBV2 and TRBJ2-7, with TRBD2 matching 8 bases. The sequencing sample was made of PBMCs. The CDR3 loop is CASSEREASYEQYF. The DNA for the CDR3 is TGTGCCAGCAGTGAGCGGGAGGCCTCCTACGAGCAGTACTTC.